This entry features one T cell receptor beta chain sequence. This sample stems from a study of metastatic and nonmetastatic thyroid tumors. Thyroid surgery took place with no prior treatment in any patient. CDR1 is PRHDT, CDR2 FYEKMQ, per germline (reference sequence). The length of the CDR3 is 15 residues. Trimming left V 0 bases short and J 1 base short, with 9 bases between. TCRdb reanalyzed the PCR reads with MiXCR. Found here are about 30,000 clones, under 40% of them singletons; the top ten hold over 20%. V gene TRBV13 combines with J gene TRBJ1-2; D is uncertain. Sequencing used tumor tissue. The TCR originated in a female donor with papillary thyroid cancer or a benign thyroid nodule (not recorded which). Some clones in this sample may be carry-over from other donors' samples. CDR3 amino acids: CASSLGPTGNYGYTF. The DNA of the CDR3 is TGTGCCAGCAGCTTAGGCCCCACGGGTAACTATGGCTACACCTTC.